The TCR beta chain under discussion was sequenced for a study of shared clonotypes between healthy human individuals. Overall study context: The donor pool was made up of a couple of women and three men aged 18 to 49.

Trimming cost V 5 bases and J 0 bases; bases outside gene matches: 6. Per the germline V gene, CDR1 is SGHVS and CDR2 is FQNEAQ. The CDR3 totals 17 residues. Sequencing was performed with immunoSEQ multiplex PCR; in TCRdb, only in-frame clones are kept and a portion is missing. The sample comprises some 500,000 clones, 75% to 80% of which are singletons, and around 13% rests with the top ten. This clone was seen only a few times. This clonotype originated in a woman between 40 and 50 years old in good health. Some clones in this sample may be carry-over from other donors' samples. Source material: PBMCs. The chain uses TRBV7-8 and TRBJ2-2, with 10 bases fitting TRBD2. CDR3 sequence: CASSLLGLAANTGELFF. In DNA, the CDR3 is TGTGCCAGCAGCCTCCTCGGACTAGCGGCGAACACCGGGGAGCTGTTTTTT.